Here is one TCR beta chain with its context. The antigen is not known. The authors made TCR beta libraries by quantitative 5'-RACE with molecular barcodes. TCRdb fed the 5' RACE reads into MiXCR, producing one record per CDR3 protein. Among about 140,000 distinct CDR3 sequences, under 35% were seen once, and the ten largest hold over 5.5%. The data were obtained in a study of CD8 T cells in ankylosing spondylitis. Findings of the study overall: A motif in TCR beta, a set of about 8 highly homologous variants, appeared characteristic of ankylosing spondylitis blood.

The CDR3 loop spans 12 amino acids. The V end was cut by 4 bases, the J end by 2 bases, with 7 bases between. The V gene's germline CDR1 is SGHRS and CDR2 YFSETQ. Sequencing was carried out using synovial fluid, either unsorted or a sorted T cell fraction (not recorded which). V gene TRBV5-1 combines with J gene TRBJ2-7; possibly TRBD1 for D (6 bases). The sequence derives from a male donor with ankylosing spondylitis. CDR3 DNA: TGCGCCAGCAGCCGGGACACCTACGAGCAGTACTTC. This codes for CASSRDTYEQYF.